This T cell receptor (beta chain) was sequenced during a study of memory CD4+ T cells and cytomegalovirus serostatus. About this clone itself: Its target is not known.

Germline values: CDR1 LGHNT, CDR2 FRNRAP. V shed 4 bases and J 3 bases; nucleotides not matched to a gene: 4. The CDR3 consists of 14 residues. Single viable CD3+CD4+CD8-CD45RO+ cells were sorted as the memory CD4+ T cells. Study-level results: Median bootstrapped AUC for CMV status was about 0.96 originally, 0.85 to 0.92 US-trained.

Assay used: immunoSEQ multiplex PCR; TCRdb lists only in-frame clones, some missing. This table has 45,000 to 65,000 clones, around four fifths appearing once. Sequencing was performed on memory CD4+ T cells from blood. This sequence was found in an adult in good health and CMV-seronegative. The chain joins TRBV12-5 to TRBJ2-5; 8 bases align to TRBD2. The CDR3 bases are TGTGCTAGTGGTTCCGGGGGGGGAGAAGAGACCCAGTACTTC. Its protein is CASGSGGGEETQYF. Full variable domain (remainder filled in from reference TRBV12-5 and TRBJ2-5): DARVTQTPRHKVTEMGQEVTMRCQPILGHNTVFWYRQTMMQGLELLAYFRNRAPLDDSGMPKDRFSAEMPDATLATLKIQPSEPRDSAVYFCASGSGGGEETQYFGPGTRLLVL.